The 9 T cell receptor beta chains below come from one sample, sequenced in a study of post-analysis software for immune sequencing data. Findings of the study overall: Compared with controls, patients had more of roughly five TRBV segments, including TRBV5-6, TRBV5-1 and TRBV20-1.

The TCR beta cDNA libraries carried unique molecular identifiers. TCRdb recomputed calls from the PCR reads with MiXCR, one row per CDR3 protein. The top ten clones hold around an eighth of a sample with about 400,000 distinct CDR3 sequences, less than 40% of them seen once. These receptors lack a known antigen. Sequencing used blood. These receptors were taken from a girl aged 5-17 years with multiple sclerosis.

This CDR3 is CASSPGDSCYEQYF. CDR3 coding DNA: TGTGCCAGCAGCCCGGGGGACAGCTGCTACGAGCAGTACTTC. The V and J genes are TRBV6-1 and TRBJ2-7; perhaps TRBD1 as D (7 bases). V was shortened by 6 bases and J by 3 bases, with 15 bases between the two germline ends. The V gene's germline CDR1 is MNHNS and CDR2 SASEGT. CDR3 length equals 14 residues.

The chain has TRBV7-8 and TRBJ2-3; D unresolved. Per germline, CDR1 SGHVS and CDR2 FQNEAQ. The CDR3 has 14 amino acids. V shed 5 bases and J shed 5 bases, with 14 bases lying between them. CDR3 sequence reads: CASSPPRGRDTQYF. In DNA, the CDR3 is TGTGCCAGCAGCCCCCCACGTGGTAGAGATACGCAGTATTTT.

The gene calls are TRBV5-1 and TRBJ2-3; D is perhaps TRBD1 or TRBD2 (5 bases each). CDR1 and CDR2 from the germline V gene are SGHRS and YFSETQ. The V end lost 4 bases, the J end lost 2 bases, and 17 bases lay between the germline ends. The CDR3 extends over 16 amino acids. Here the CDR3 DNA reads TGCGCCAGCAGCACAGGACGCGGAGGAAACACAGATACGCAGTATTTT. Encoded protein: CASSTGRGGNTDTQYF.

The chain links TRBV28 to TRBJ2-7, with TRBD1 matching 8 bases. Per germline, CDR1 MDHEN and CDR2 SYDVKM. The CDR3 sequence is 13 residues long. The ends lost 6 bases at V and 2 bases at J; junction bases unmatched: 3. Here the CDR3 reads CASRDRDPYEQYF. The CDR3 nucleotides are TGTGCCAGCAGGGACAGGGACCCCTACGAGCAGTACTTC.

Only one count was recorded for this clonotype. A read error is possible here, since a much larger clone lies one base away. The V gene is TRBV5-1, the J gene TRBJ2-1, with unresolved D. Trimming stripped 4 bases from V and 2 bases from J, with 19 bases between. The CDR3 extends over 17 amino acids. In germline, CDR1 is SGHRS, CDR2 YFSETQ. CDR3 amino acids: CASSEFEPAITYNEQFF. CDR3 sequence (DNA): TGCGCCAGCAGCGAATTCGAACCGGCCATAACCTACAATGAGCAGTTCTTC.

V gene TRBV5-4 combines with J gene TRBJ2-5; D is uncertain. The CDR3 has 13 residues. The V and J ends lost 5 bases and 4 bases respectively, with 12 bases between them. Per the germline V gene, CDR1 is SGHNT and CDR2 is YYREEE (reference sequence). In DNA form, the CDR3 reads TGTGCCAGCAGTCGGCCTCCTGTAGAGACCCAGTACTTC. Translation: CASSRPPVETQYF.

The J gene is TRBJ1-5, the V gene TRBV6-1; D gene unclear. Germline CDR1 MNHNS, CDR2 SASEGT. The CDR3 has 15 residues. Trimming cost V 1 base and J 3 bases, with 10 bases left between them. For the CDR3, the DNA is TGTGCCAGCAGTGAAGATCGGGGTTTCAATCAGCCCCAGCATTTT. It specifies CASSEDRGFNQPQHF.

CDR3 nucleotides: TGCGCCAGCACTTTCCCGGGGCGGGACGAGCAGTACTTC. It encodes CASTFPGRDEQYF. The J gene is TRBJ2-7, the V gene TRBV5-1; D assignment may be TRBD1 or TRBD2 (5 bases each). Deletions cut 6 bases from V and 5 bases from J, with 15 bases between. Germline V CDR1 and CDR2: SGHRS, YFSETQ. The CDR3 is made up of 13 amino acids. Together with reference TRBV5-1 and TRBJ2-7, the CDR3 gives the full variable domain: KAGVTQTPRYLIKTRGQQVTLSCSPISGHRSVSWYQQTPGQGLQFLFEYFSETQRNKGNFPGRFSGRQFSNSRSEMNVSTLELGDSALYLCASTFPGRDEQYFGPGTRLTVT.

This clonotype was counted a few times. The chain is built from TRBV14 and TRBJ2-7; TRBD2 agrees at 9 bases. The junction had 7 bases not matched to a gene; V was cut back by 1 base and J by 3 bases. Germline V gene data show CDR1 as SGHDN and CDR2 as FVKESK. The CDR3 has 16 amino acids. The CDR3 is CASSQGPSGELYEQYF. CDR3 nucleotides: TGTGCCAGCAGCCAAGGTCCTAGCGGGGAGCTCTACGAGCAGTACTTC.